The TCR beta chain under discussion was sequenced for a study of cytomegalovirus exposure and HLA in healthy donors. Study at large: Earlier results showed approximately 110 million unique TCR beta sequences derived from some 180 million T cells. Study results and limitations: Indistinguishable V segments such as TRBV6-2 and TRBV6-3 were excluded. HLA restriction was apparent for most CMV-associated TCR beta chains in a later analysis. A likely sequencing artifact accounted for one observed cluster of highly shared sequence variants.

The CDR3 extends over 14 amino acids. Germline CDR1 is SGHAT and CDR2 is FQNNGV. V shed 0 bases and J shed 2 bases, with 8 bases lying between them. This clone occurred a few times. Its matching antigen is unknown. With 60 Vbeta and 13 Jbeta primers, the PCR was carried out. Libraries were prepared by immunoSEQ multiplex PCR; TCRdb keeps only in-frame clonotypes and omits some of them. Among around 40,000 clones listed, roughly three quarters were seen once. This sequence originates from a man aged 30-40 years in good health and CMV-seronegative. Sequenced material: PBMCs. The V gene is TRBV11-2, the J gene TRBJ2-7, with a weak D call TRBD1 (5 bases). The CDR3 region has the DNA TGTGCCAGCAGCTTAGAGGCAGGGACCTACGAGCAGTACTTC. This encodes CASSLEAGTYEQYF.